The 8 T cell receptor beta chains given below trace back to one sample, sequenced in a study of blood T cell repertoires in COVID-19. TCRdb keeps only in-frame clones here, not all; method: immunoSEQ multiplex PCR. The sample lists a few hundred thousand clones, roughly 90% seen once, with nearly 6.5% in the top ten. The sequenced material came from peripheral blood. The receptors were gathered from a man younger than 35 who had recovered from COVID-19.

The chain employs TRBV7-8 and TRBJ2-1; 7 bases agree with TRBD1. The V segment lost 5 bases and the J segment 0 bases; nucleotides outside the gene matches: 7. Germline V lookup: CDR1 SGHVS, CDR2 FQNEAQ. The CDR3 is 16 residues long. The CDR3: CASSPIRGSSYNEQFF. CDR3 DNA sequence: TGTGCCAGCAGCCCGATCAGGGGGAGCTCCTACAATGAGCAGTTCTTC.

This chain uses TRBV7-2 with TRBJ2-3; perhaps TRBD2 as D (5 bases). Looked up from germline, CDR1 is SGHTA and CDR2 is FQGNSA. CDR3 size: 14 residues. V lost 4 bases and J lost 2, with 10 bases in between. In DNA, the CDR3 is TGTGCCAGCAGCTCTCCCGGGAACACAGATACGCAGTATTTT. Residues: CASSSPGNTDTQYF.

The J gene is TRBJ2-7, the V gene TRBV19; 9 nucleotides match TRBD1. Germline lookup yields CDR1 LNHDA and CDR2 SQIVND (reference sequence). This CDR3 is 15 amino acids long. V trimming: 4 bases; J trimming: 3 bases; junction bases outside the gene matches: 7. The CDR3 region has the DNA TGTGCCAGTAGTACAACCGGGACAGGGTTCTACGAGCAGTACTTC. The encoded protein is CASSTTGTGFYEQYF. Drawing the rest from reference TRBV19 and TRBJ2-7, the complete variable domain is DGGITQSPKYLFRKEGQNVTLSCEQNLNHDAMYWYRQDPGQGLRLIYYSQIVNDFQKGDIAEGYSVSREKKESFPLTVTSAQKNPTAFYLCASSTTGTGFYEQYFGPGTRLTVT.

The genes are TRBV7-9 and TRBJ1-6; tentatively, D is TRBD1 (5 bases). Germline CDR1 is SEHNR and CDR2 is FQNEAQ (reference sequence). This CDR3 region has 13 residues. V dropped 4 bases and J dropped 9 bases, with 10 bases sitting between them. The CDR3 DNA reads as TGTGCCAGCAGCTGGGGCCAGGGTTCACCCCTCCACTTT. Translation gives CASSWGQGSPLHF.

As concerns this clone: One end of the junction fails to match germline, which may point to a read error. The chain links TRBV19 to TRBJ1-1; D is ambiguous. CDR1 and CDR2 (germline): LNHDA, SQIVND (reference sequence). The length of the CDR3 is 11 residues. CDR3 coding DNA: TGTGCCAGTAGTCTCAGACTTTTCTGGCCATTT. It translates to CASSLRLFWPF.

The CDR3 loop is CASSVRDNSPLHF. CDR3 sequence (DNA): TGTGCCAGCAGTGTGCGGGATAATTCACCCCTCCACTTT. The V call is TRBV2, the J call TRBJ1-6; no reliable D call. Trimming took off 4 bases at V and 5 bases at J, with 6 bases between the two ends. This CDR3 comprises 13 residues. Germline V lookup: CDR1 SNHLY, CDR2 FYNNEI.

This rearrangement joins TRBV7-3 to TRBJ2-2; no definite D call. The CDR3 loop spans 17 amino acids. Germline CDR1 and CDR2: SGHTA and FQGTGA. V was cut by 1 base and J by 7 bases, with 19 bases left in between. The CDR3, as DNA: TGTGCCAGCAGCTTAAACCCCGGTGCCCCTACCCACGGGGAGCTGTTTTTT. It is translated as CASSLNPGAPTHGELFF.

This chain joins TRBV11-2 and TRBJ2-2; 8 bases align to TRBD2. J lost 5 bases, V lost 5 bases, and 7 bases had no gene match. The CDR3 extends over 15 amino acids. CDR1 and CDR2 from the germline V gene are SGHAT and FQNNGV. The CDR3 region is CASSPGLALTGELFF. Written as DNA, the CDR3 is TGTGCCAGCAGCCCAGGACTAGCATTAACCGGGGAGCTGTTTTTT.